This T cell receptor beta chain was captured in a study of regulatory T cells in long-lasting Graves disease. iRepertoire HTBI primers and Arm-PCR of CDR3 regions built TCR beta libraries. TCRdb called the multiplex PCR reads again in MiXCR, with one record for every CDR3 protein. Altogether nearly 350,000 distinct CDR3 sequences are present, about 19% being singletons, with the ten largest covering approximately 31%. Study outcomes and limitations: Favoring TRBV28, TRBJ1-2 and TRBJ2-5 was a feature seen in persistent disease.

Described time point: persistent/refractory GD, antithyroid drugs over 5 years with positive TRAb. With RNA extracted from PBMCs as input, the TCR library was made. This clonotype showed up just a few times. Its antigen is currently unknown. At one end the junction does not follow the germline gene, possibly because of a read error. This CDR3 is 14 amino acids long. Germline V gene lookup returns CDR1 SGHTA and CDR2 FQGNSA. The rearrangement uses TRBV7-2 and TRBJ1-6; no definite D call. The source is a female donor with Graves disease. The sample in question was peripheral blood mononuclear cells (PBMCs), obtained when the disease was refractory, from a patient treated with antithyroid drugs. The CDR3 DNA reads as TGTGCCAGTTCGATCGGCTCCAATAATTCACCCCTCCACTTT. This translates into CASSIGSNNSPLHF.